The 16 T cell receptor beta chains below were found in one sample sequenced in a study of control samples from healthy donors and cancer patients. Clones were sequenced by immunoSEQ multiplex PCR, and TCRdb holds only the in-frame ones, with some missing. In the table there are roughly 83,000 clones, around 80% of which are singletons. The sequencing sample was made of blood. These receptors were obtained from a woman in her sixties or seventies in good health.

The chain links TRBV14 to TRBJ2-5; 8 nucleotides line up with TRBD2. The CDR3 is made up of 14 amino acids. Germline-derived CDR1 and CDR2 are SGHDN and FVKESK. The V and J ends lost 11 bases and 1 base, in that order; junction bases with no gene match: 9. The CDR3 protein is CAPGTRTTQETQYF. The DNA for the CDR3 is TGTGCCCCGGGGACTAGAACCACCCAAGAGACCCAGTACTTC. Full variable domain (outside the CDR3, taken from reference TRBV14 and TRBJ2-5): EAGVTQFPSHSVIEKGQTVTLRCDPISGHDNLYWYRRVMGKEIKFLLHFVKESKQDESGMPNNRFLAERTGGTYSTLKVQPAELEDSGVYFCAPGTRTTQETQYFGPGTRLLVL.

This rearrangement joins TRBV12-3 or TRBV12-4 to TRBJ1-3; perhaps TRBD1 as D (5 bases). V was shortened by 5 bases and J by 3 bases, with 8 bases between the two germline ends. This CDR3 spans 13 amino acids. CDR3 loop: CASSRRGGNTIYF. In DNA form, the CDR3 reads TGTGCCAGCAGTCGAAGGGGTGGAAACACCATATATTTT.

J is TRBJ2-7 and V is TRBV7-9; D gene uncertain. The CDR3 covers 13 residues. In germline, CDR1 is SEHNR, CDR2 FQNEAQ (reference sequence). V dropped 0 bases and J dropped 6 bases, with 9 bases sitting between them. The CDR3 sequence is CASSLAVGSEQYF. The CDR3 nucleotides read TGTGCCAGCAGCTTAGCTGTGGGAAGCGAGCAGTACTTC.

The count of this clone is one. CDR3 amino acids: CASSVAGQGSQPQHF. The CDR3 DNA reads as TGTGCCAGTAGTGTAGCGGGACAGGGCTCTCAGCCCCAGCATTTT. V gene TRBV19 combines with J gene TRBJ1-5; 9 bases line up with TRBD1. V shed 5 bases and J 6 bases; nucleotides not matched to a gene: 8. The CDR3 sequence is 15 residues long. Germline CDR1 and CDR2: LNHDA and SQIVND (reference sequence).

This chain's CDR3 is CASSEPGNYGYTF. DNA of the CDR3: TGTGCCAGCAGTGAACCAGGGAACTATGGCTACACCTTC. The chain combines TRBV2 with TRBJ1-2; tentative D call: TRBD1 (5 bases). The CDR3 length is 13 residues. The V end lost 2 bases, the J end lost 2 bases, and 6 bases lay between the germline ends. Germline V gives CDR1 SNHLY, CDR2 FYNNEI.

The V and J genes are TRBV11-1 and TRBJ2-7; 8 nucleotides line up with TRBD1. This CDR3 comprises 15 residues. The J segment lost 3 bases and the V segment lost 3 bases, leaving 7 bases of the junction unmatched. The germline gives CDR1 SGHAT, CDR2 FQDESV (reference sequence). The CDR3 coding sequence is TGTGCCAGCAGCTTCGGCAGGGGGCAACTCTACGAGCAGTACTTC. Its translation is CASSFGRGQLYEQYF.

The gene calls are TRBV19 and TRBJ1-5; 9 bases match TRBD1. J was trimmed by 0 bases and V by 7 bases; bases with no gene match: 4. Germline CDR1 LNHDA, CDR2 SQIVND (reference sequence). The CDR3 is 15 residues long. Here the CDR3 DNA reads TGTGCCAGTATAACGGGACAGGGTAGCAATCAGCCCCAGCATTTT. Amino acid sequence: CASITGQGSNQPQHF.

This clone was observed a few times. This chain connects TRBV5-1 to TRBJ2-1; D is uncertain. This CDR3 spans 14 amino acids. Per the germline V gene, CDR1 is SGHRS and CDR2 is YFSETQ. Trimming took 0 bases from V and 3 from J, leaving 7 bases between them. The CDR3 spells CASSLDVIYNEQFF. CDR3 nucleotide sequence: TGCGCCAGCAGCTTGGACGTAATCTACAATGAGCAGTTCTTC.

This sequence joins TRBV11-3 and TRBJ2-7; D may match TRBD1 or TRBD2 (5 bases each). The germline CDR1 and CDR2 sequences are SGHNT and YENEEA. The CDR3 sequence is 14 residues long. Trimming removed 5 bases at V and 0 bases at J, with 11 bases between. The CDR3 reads CASSPGTNSYEQYF. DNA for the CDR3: TGTGCCAGCAGCCCCGGGACGAACTCCTACGAGCAGTACTTC.

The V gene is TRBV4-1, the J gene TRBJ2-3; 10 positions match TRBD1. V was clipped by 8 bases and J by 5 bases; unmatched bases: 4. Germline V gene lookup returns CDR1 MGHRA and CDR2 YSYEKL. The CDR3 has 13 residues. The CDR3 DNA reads TGCGCCAGCCGGGACAGGGGAATAGATACGCAGTATTTT. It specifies CASRDRGIDTQYF.

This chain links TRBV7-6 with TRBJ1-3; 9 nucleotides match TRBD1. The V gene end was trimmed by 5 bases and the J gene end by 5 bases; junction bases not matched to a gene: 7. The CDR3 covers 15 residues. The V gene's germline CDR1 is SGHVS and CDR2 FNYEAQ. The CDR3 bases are TGTGCCAGCAGCCGCCCGGGACAGGGAAGAAACACCATATATTTT. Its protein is CASSRPGQGRNTIYF. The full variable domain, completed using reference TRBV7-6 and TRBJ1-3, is GAGVSQSPRYKVTKRGQDVALRCDPISGHVSLYWYRQALGQGPEFLTYFNYEAQQDKSGLPNDRFSAERPEGSISTLTIQRTEQRDSAMYRCASSRPGQGRNTIYFGEGSWLTVV.

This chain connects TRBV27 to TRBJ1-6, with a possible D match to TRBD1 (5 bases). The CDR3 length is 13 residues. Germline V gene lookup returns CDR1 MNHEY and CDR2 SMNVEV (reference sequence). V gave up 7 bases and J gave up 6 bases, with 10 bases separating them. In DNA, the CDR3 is TGTGCCAGCACCTGGGGGGGTAATTCACCCCTCCACTTT. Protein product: CASTWGGNSPLHF.

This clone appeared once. CDR3 sequence (DNA): TGTGCCAGCAGCTTTACTGGTGAAAAACTGTTTTTT. Translation gives CASSFTGEKLFF. This chain links TRBV7-9 with TRBJ1-4; unclear D gene. Trimming shortened V by 3 bases and J by 7 bases, and 6 bases separated the two germline ends. From germline, CDR1 is SEHNR and CDR2 FQNEAQ (reference sequence). This CDR3 has 12 residues.

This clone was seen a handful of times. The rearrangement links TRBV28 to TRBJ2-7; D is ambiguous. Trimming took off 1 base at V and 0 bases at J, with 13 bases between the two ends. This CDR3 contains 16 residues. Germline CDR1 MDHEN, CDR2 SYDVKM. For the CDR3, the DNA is TGTGCCAGCAGTTTATTAGGCAGCGTAAGCTCCTACGAGCAGTACTTC. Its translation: CASSLLGSVSSYEQYF.

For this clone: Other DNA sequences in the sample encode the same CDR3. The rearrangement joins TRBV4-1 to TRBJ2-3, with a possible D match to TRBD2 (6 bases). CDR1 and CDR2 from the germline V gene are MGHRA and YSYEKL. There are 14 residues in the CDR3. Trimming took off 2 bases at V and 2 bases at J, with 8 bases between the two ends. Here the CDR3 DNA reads TGCGCCAGCAGCCAATCGGGGGACACAGATACGCAGTATTTT. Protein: CASSQSGDTDTQYF.

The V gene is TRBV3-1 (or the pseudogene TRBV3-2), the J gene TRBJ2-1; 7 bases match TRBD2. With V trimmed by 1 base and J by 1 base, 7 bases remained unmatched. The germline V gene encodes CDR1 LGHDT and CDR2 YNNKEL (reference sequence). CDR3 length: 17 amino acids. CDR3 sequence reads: CASSQGGGVTSYNEQFF. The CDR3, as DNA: TGTGCCAGCAGCCAAGGCGGGGGAGTTACTTCCTACAATGAGCAGTTCTTC.